This T cell receptor beta chain was found in a study of shared clonotypes between healthy human individuals. The repertoire was sequenced with immunoSEQ multiplex PCR; TCRdb's copy has only in-frame clones and lacks some. The sample lists 2.3 million or so clones; about 92% were seen once. Recent acute infections and vaccinations were absent in the healthy HIV-negative adult donors. The V end was cut by 3 bases, the J end by 4 bases, with 7 bases between. The CDR3 runs 13 residues. Germline V lookup: CDR1 LNHDA, CDR2 SQIVND (reference sequence). Note on this clone: This sample includes further DNA sequences coding for the same CDR3.

V is TRBV19 and J is TRBJ1-5; tentatively, D is TRBD1 (5 bases). Specimen: naive CD4+ T cells from PBMCs. Noted subset: CD45RA+ positively selected. The clonotype originates from a man in his late teens or twenties in good health. Some clones in this sample may be carry-over from other donors' samples. The CDR3: CASSIGGNQPQHF. CDR3 coding DNA: TGTGCCAGTAGTATCGGGGGGAATCAGCCCCAGCATTTT. Full variable domain (rest looked up from reference TRBV19 and TRBJ1-5): DGGITQSPKYLFRKEGQNVTLSCEQNLNHDAMYWYRQDPGQGLRLIYYSQIVNDFQKGDIAEGYSVSREKKESFPLTVTSAQKNPTAFYLCASSIGGNQPQHFGDGTRLSIL.